The 26 T cell receptor beta chains below were found in one sample sequenced in a study of breast tumors, draining lymph nodes, adjacent tissues. TCRdb re-called the multiplex PCR reads with MiXCR, one entry per CDR3 protein. The data hold roughly 11,000 distinct CDR3 sequences, with 53% observed a single time. Sequencing used breast tumor tissue. These TCRs come from a female donor with breast cancer. Some clones in this sample may be carry-over from other donors' samples.

The chain recombines TRBV24-1 with TRBJ2-3; 7 nucleotides match TRBD1. J was trimmed by 5 bases and V by 1 base; bases with no gene match: 5. Germline V gives CDR1 KGHDR, CDR2 SFDVKD. This CDR3 region has 15 residues. In DNA form, the CDR3 reads TGTGCCACCAGTGATTTAGTCAGGGGGATAGATACGCAGTATTTT. This gives the protein CATSDLVRGIDTQYF.

This clonotype was counted a few times. The CDR3, as DNA: TGTGCCAGCAGCCTCGGGACAGGGCGACGTGGCTACACCTTC. Its protein product is CASSLGTGRRGYTF. The J gene is TRBJ1-2, the V gene TRBV5-4, with TRBD1 matching 9 bases. This CDR3 spans 14 amino acids. V lost 4 bases to trimming and J lost 7 bases; unmatched junction nucleotides: 8. Germline assignment: CDR1 SGHNT and CDR2 YYREEE (reference sequence).

The chain recombines TRBV3-1 with TRBJ2-1; D not certain. CDR1 is LGHDT and CDR2 is YNNKEL in the germline V gene (reference sequence). The CDR3 consists of 16 residues. With 4 bases removed from V and 1 base from J, the gap between germline ends came to 14 bases. Written as DNA, the CDR3 is TGTGCCAGCAGCCCCCCCCGTGGCGTTTCCTACAATGAGCAGTTCTTC. Translating it yields CASSPPRGVSYNEQFF.

V gene TRBV7-2 combines with J gene TRBJ2-2; D unresolved. The germline V and J ends were trimmed by 2 bases and 1 base, with 5 bases remaining between them. The CDR3 contains 14 residues. Germline loops: CDR1 SGHTA, CDR2 FQGNSA. The DNA of the CDR3 is TGTGCCAGCAGCTTATCCCGGAACACCGGGGAGCTGTTTTTT. Translation gives CASSLSRNTGELFF.

V is TRBV28 and J is TRBJ1-2; tentatively, D is TRBD1 (6 bases). The ends were cut back, 7 bases at V and 2 bases at J, with 14 bases in the middle. CDR1 is MDHEN, CDR2 SYDVKM, per germline. This CDR3 has 14 residues. DNA for the CDR3: TGTGCCAGCACCGTACCAACAGGGAACTATGGCTACACCTTC. Encoded protein: CASTVPTGNYGYTF.

This sequence joins TRBV5-4 and TRBJ2-7; 13 bases map to TRBD2. Germline lookup yields CDR1 SGHNT and CDR2 YYREEE (reference sequence). V lost 1 base, J lost 7 bases, and 11 bases stayed unmatched. The length of the CDR3 is 17 residues. The CDR3 is CASSLWTSGGASDEQYV. Here the CDR3 DNA reads TGTGCCAGCAGCTTGTGGACTAGCGGGGGAGCTTCGGATGAGCAGTACGTC.

V and J are TRBV20-1 and TRBJ2-7; 10 nucleotides line up with TRBD1. After removal of 5 bases from V and 5 bases from J, the junction contained 6 bases not matched to a gene. This CDR3 is built from 13 residues. CDR1 and CDR2 (germline): DFQATT, SNEGSKA (reference sequence). This chain's CDR3 is CSALDRGSDEQYF. The CDR3 DNA is TGCAGTGCTCTGGACAGGGGGTCGGACGAGCAGTACTTC.

CDR3 residues: CAWSVKPNNEQFF. The CDR3 bases are TGTGCCTGGAGTGTTAAACCCAACAATGAGCAGTTCTTC. The chain couples TRBV30 to TRBJ2-1; D is unresolved. The V and J ends lost 0 bases and 5 bases respectively, with 8 bases between them. The length of the CDR3 is 13 residues. Looked up from germline, CDR1 is GTSNPN and CDR2 is SVGIG (reference sequence).

The V and J genes are TRBV20-1 and TRBJ2-3; no clear D. Trimming removed 2 bases from V and 1 base from J, with 4 bases in between. The CDR3 is 12 amino acids. Looked up from germline, CDR1 is DFQATT and CDR2 is SNEGSKA (reference sequence). The CDR3 DNA reads as TGCAGTGCTAGACAGGGCACAGATACGCAGTATTTT. It codes for CSARQGTDTQYF.

The V and J genes are TRBV7-2 and TRBJ1-5; D is unresolved. CDR3 length: 11 residues. V shed 8 bases and J shed 3 bases, with 5 bases lying between them. Germline assignment: CDR1 SGHTA and CDR2 FQGNSA. The CDR3: CASGLNQPQHF. In nucleotides, the CDR3 is TGTGCCAGCGGGCTCAATCAGCCCCAGCATTTT.

This rearrangement joins TRBV6-6 to TRBJ1-2; D ambiguous. V lost 6 bases to trimming and J lost 2 bases, with 13 bases between them. This CDR3 region has 14 residues. Germline V lookup: CDR1 MNHNY, CDR2 SVGAGI (reference sequence). CDR3 bases: TGTGCCAGCAGCTCCCTGCGGGCGAACTATGGCTACACCTTC. This translates into CASSSLRANYGYTF.

The chain is built from TRBV9 and TRBJ1-4; 8 positions agree with TRBD1. With V trimmed by 1 base and J by 5 bases, 1 base remained unmatched. CDR3 length equals 14 residues. The germline CDR1 and CDR2 sequences are SGDLS and YYNGEE. CDR3 sequence reads: CASSVRQGNEKLFF. CDR3 coding DNA: TGTGCCAGCAGCGTAAGACAGGGGAATGAAAAACTGTTTTTT.

The chain has TRBV7-9 and TRBJ2-2; TRBD2 matches at 7 bases. Germline V gene data show CDR1 as SEHNR and CDR2 as FQNEAQ (reference sequence). This CDR3 is built from 12 residues. V shed 8 bases and J 10 bases; nucleotides not matched to a gene: 7. The CDR3 DNA reads as TGTGCCAGCGAGGAGCGGGATAAGGAGCTGTTTTTT. As protein: CASEERDKELFF.

The chain has TRBV5-1 and TRBJ2-3; TRBD1 aligns across 12 bases. Germline CDR1 and CDR2: SGHRS and YFSETQ. After removal of 6 bases from V and 3 bases from J, the junction contained 8 bases not matched to a gene. The CDR3 is 16 residues long. The CDR3 reads CASKGEGQGATDTQYF. The CDR3 nucleotides read TGCGCCAGCAAAGGGGAGGGACAGGGGGCGACAGATACGCAGTATTTT. Based on the CDR3 plus reference TRBV5-1 and TRBJ2-3, the full variable domain is KAGVTQTPRYLIKTRGQQVTLSCSPISGHRSVSWYQQTPGQGLQFLFEYFSETQRNKGNFPGRFSGRQFSNSRSEMNVSTLELGDSALYLCASKGEGQGATDTQYFGPGTRLTVL.

The chain links TRBV2 to TRBJ1-2, with D possibly matching TRBD1 (6 bases). The germline V gene encodes CDR1 SNHLY and CDR2 FYNNEI. The CDR3 is 15 residues long. Trimming removed 2 bases from V and 9 bases from J, with 19 bases in between. CDR3 sequence: CASSERQGTSARYTF. The CDR3 DNA sequence: TGTGCCAGCAGTGAACGACAAGGGACAAGTGCTCGCTACACCTTC.

This clonotype came up many times. The chain couples TRBV20-1 to TRBJ2-3; D is uncertain. Germline assignment: CDR1 DFQATT and CDR2 SNEGSKA (reference sequence). The V and J ends lost 0 bases and 6 bases respectively, with 4 bases between them. This CDR3 region has 11 residues. The CDR3 loop is CSARERDTQYF. CDR3 DNA: TGCAGTGCTAGAGAGAGGGATACGCAGTATTTT.

There are a few counts of this clonotype. The chain couples TRBV30 to TRBJ2-7; D remains unclear. The V gene lost 0 bases and the J gene lost 5 bases, with 5 bases spanning the gap. This CDR3 contains 11 residues. CDR1 GTSNPN and CDR2 SVGIG come from the germline V gene (reference sequence). The CDR3 coding sequence is TGTGCCTGGAGTGTAAAGGACGAGCAGTACTTC. Its translation is CAWSVKDEQYF.

The chain has TRBV7-4 and TRBJ2-3, with D perhaps matching TRBD1 or TRBD2 (5 bases each). V was cut by 0 bases and J by 5 bases, with 9 bases left in between. The CDR3 length is 14 residues. Germline V CDR1 and CDR2: SGHVT, SQSDAQ. The CDR3 sequence: CASSLAGVGDTQYF. CDR3 DNA: TGTGCCAGCAGCTTAGCGGGGGTAGGAGATACGCAGTATTTT.

The chain has TRBV20-1 and TRBJ2-7, with 9 bases that match TRBD1. V shed 5 bases and J 6 bases; nucleotides not matched to a gene: 8. The CDR3 covers 13 residues. Germline CDR1 is DFQATT and CDR2 is SNEGSKA (reference sequence). This CDR3 reads CSAQQQGAREQYF. CDR3 nucleotides: TGCAGTGCTCAACAACAGGGGGCGCGCGAGCAGTACTTC.

Note on this clonotype: Germline is not matched at one junction end, which may reflect a read error. The chain is built from TRBV2 and TRBJ2-3; D not resolved. The germline V gene has CDR1 SNHLY and CDR2 FYNNEI. The CDR3 has 16 residues. CDR3 amino acids: CASSVGSPVHSDTQDF. The DNA of the CDR3 is TGTGCCAGCAGTGTAGGGTCGCCCGTTCATTCAGATACGCAGGATTTT.

This clonotype was observed at least ten times. This may be a read error: a much more frequent sequence differs by one nucleotide. V is TRBV6-1 and J is TRBJ1-5, with D possibly matching TRBD1 (6 bases). Per the germline V gene, CDR1 is MNHNS and CDR2 is SASEGT. The CDR3 covers 14 residues. Trimming cost V 5 bases and J 5 bases, with 13 bases left between them. CDR3 coding DNA: TGTGCCAGCAGTCAGGGGCAGGGCCATCAGCCCCAGCATTTT. This codes for CASSQGQGHQPQHF.

The sample holds a few counts of this clonotype. The CDR3: CASSHPAGGESQPQHF. CDR3 nucleotide sequence: TGTGCCAGCAGTCACCCGGCAGGGGGGGAATCTCAGCCCCAGCATTTT. The genes are TRBV6-5 and TRBJ1-5; TRBD1 agrees at 7 bases. The CDR3 spans 16 residues. Germline V gives CDR1 MNHEY, CDR2 SVGAGI. The V segment lost 5 bases and the J segment 6 bases; nucleotides outside the gene matches: 13.

This CDR3 is CASSYLSGDGTEAFF. The CDR3 DNA sequence: TGTGCCAGCAGTTACTTGTCGGGGGACGGCACTGAAGCTTTCTTT. This chain connects TRBV6-5 to TRBJ1-1, with a tentative D call TRBD1 (5 bases). The CDR3 length is 15 residues. V dropped 1 base and J dropped 4 bases, with 13 bases sitting between them. Germline values: CDR1 MNHEY, CDR2 SVGAGI.

In its sample, this clonotype ranks as medium-sized. The chain links TRBV18 to TRBJ1-3, with D unclear. V lost 0 bases and J lost 0, with 9 bases in between. CDR3 length equals 16 residues. The germline gives CDR1 KGHSH, CDR2 LQKENI. CDR3 DNA sequence: TGTGCCAGCTCACCACCTGTCAGGAGCTCTGGAAACACCATATATTTT. It encodes CASSPPVRSSGNTIYF.

This clonotype was detected only a few times. V usage is TRBV24-1 and J usage is TRBJ2-3; the D call may be TRBD1 or TRBD2 (6 bases each). Germline V gives CDR1 KGHDR, CDR2 SFDVKD. V lost 6 bases and J lost 0, with 12 bases in between. The CDR3 extends over 15 amino acids. CDR3 nucleotide sequence: TGTGCCACCAGTCCAGGGGACTTTAGCACAGATACGCAGTATTTT. Amino acids: CATSPGDFSTDTQYF.

This chain connects TRBV20-1 to TRBJ2-1; tentative D call: TRBD2 (6 bases). Deletions cut 1 base from V and 8 bases from J, with 21 bases between. CDR3 length: 16 residues. The germline CDR1 and CDR2 sequences are DFQATT and SNEGSKA (reference sequence). For the CDR3, the DNA is TGCAGTGCTAGAGGACCCAGCGGACCGACTAGGGATGAGCAGTTCTTC. Translated, it gives CSARGPSGPTRDEQFF.